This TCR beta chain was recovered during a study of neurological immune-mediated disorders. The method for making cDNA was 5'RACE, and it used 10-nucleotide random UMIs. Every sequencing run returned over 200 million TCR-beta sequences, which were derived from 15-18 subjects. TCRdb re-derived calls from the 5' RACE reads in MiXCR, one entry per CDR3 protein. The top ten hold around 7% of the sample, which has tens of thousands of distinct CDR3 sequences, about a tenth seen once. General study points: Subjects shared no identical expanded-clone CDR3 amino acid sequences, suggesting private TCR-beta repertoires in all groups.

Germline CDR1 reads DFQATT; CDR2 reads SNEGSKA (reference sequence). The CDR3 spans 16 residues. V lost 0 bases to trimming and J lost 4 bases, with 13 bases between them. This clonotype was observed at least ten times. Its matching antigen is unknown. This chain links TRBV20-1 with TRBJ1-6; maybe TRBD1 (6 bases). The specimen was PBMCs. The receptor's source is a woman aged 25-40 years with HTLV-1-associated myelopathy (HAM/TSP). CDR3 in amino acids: CSARDGTRGYNSPLHF. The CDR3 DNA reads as TGCAGTGCTAGAGACGGGACACGGGGATATAATTCACCCCTCCACTTT.